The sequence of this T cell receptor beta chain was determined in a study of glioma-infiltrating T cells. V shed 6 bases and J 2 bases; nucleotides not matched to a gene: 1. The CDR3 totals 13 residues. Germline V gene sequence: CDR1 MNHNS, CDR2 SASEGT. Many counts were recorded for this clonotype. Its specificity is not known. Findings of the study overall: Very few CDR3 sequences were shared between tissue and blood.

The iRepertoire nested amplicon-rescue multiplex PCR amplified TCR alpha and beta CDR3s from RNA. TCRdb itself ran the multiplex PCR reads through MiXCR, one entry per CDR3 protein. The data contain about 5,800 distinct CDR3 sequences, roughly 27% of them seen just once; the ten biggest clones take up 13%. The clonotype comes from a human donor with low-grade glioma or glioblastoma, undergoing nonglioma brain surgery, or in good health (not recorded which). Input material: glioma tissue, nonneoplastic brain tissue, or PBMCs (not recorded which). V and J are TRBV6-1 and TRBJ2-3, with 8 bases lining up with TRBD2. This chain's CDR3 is CASRTSATDTQYF. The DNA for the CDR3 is TGTGCCAGCAGGACTAGCGCCACAGATACGCAGTATTTT.